These 2 T cell receptor beta chains came from one sample sequenced in a study of blood T cells in healthy people across ages. A J-beta primer mix and a sample-barcoded 5' primer were used in a second PCR of roughly 6 to 12 cycles. TCRdb re-called the 5' RACE reads with MiXCR, one entry per CDR3 protein. The profile shows roughly 800,000 distinct CDR3 sequences, roughly 50% of them singletons. What was sequenced was blood. The receptors shown here come from a man aged 30 to 45 in good health.

The chain recombines TRBV5-5 with TRBJ2-3, with D unclear. With 4 bases removed from V and 4 bases from J, the gap between germline ends came to 13 bases. CDR1 and CDR2 (germline): SGHKS, YYEKEE (reference sequence). This CDR3 region has 14 residues. CDR3: CASSPPIGPDTQYF. The CDR3, as DNA: TGTGCCAGCAGCCCTCCGATAGGTCCAGATACGCAGTATTTT.

This clonotype was counted between two and nine times. This sequence joins TRBV9 and TRBJ2-1; D is unresolved. The J call may be incorrect, as the DNA end agrees better with TRBJ2-7. Germline loops: CDR1 SGDLS, CDR2 YYNGEE. This CDR3 comprises 13 residues. CDR3 nucleotide sequence: TGTGCCAGCAGCGGGCGTGCCTACAATGAGCAGTACTTC. It translates to CASSGRAYNEQYF.